The clone carrying this T cell receptor (beta chain) was recorded at least ten times. Its target is unknown. This sample was taken from a study of blood T cells in healthy people across ages. Study-wide results and caveats: The study found more naive CD4+ cells and higher diversity in long-lived than aged donors.

This CDR3 has 15 amino acids. Germline CDR1 and CDR2: SGHTA and FQGNSA. Between the trimmed V and J ends, which lost 3 bases and 4 bases, there was a span of 15 bases. A second PCR of roughly 7 to 11 cycles used a sample-barcoded 5' primer and a J-beta primer mix. TCRdb used MiXCR to reprocess the 5' RACE reads, holding one entry per CDR3 protein. The data contain approximately 680,000 distinct CDR3 sequences, roughly 32% of them singletons. Sequencing input: blood. This sequence originates from a woman at least 80 years old in good health. This rearrangement joins TRBV7-2 to TRBJ2-5; D not certain. CDR3 nucleotide sequence: TGTGCCAGCAGCTTTACCCCGGTGGACGGAGAGACCCAGTACTTC. It translates to CASSFTPVDGETQYF.